Listed below are T cell receptor beta chains from one sample, sequenced in a study of cytomegalovirus exposure and HLA in healthy donors. Clones were sequenced by immunoSEQ multiplex PCR, and TCRdb holds only the in-frame ones, with some missing. This sample yields 240,000 or so clones, of which 70% to 90% are seen a single time; 7% to 9% belongs to the top ten. Sequenced: PBMCs. These TCRs come from a woman in her fifties or sixties in good health and CMV-seropositive. CDR3s include the opening cysteine and the closing phenylalanine or tryptophan. Fields, in order: D gene, V gene, J gene, CDR3 protein. D genes are given only for firm matches.

d_call: -
v_call: TRBV18
j_call: TRBJ1-2
cdr3_aa: CASSPGDYYGYTF

d_call: TRBD2
v_call: TRBV30
j_call: TRBJ2-3
cdr3_aa: CACSGTLTDTQYF

d_call: -
v_call: TRBV9
j_call: TRBJ2-6
cdr3_aa: CASSEDSGTSGANVLTF

d_call: -
v_call: TRBV19
j_call: TRBJ1-2
cdr3_aa: CASSLRLNYGYTF

d_call: -
v_call: TRBV11-2
j_call: TRBJ2-2
cdr3_aa: CASSFWSGELFF

d_call: -
v_call: TRBV9
j_call: TRBJ1-2
cdr3_aa: CASSVGQLNYGYTF

d_call: -
v_call: TRBV7-9
j_call: TRBJ1-3
cdr3_aa: CASSITGIPGNTIYF

d_call: TRBD1
v_call: TRBV19
j_call: TRBJ1-2
cdr3_aa: CASKLTGDRGYTF

d_call: TRBD2
v_call: TRBV19
j_call: TRBJ2-7
cdr3_aa: CASSASGGPNEQYF

d_call: TRBD1
v_call: TRBV28
j_call: TRBJ1-4
cdr3_aa: CASSKSGQGFPTNEKLFF

d_call: -
v_call: TRBV5-1
j_call: TRBJ2-2
cdr3_aa: CASSLASSVGVNTGELFF

d_call: -
v_call: TRBV5-1
j_call: TRBJ1-4
cdr3_aa: CASRGRNEKLFF

d_call: -
v_call: TRBV27
j_call: TRBJ2-1
cdr3_aa: CASLRGDEQFF

d_call: -
v_call: TRBV29-1
j_call: TRBJ2-5
cdr3_aa: CSVVRGETQYF

d_call: -
v_call: TRBV2
j_call: TRBJ1-2
cdr3_aa: CASRTDKLGYTF

d_call: TRBD2
v_call: TRBV7-3
j_call: TRBJ2-3
cdr3_aa: CASSPSGRTTDTQYF

d_call: TRBD2
v_call: TRBV5-1
j_call: TRBJ2-3
cdr3_aa: CASSLTSGPSTDTQYF

d_call: TRBD2
v_call: TRBV18
j_call: TRBJ2-1
cdr3_aa: CASSPRGLAGVGEQFF

d_call: TRBD1
v_call: TRBV27
j_call: TRBJ1-1
cdr3_aa: CASRTGGNTEAFF

d_call: -
v_call: TRBV28
j_call: TRBJ2-7
cdr3_aa: CASSPRGTATYEQYF

d_call: -
v_call: TRBV18
j_call: TRBJ1-2
cdr3_aa: CASSPLGTDYGYTF

d_call: -
v_call: TRBV11-2
j_call: TRBJ1-1
cdr3_aa: CASSLDRGRTEAFF

d_call: -
v_call: TRBV4-1
j_call: TRBJ2-7
cdr3_aa: CASSQYRGPGLSEQYF

d_call: -
v_call: TRBV5-1
j_call: TRBJ2-3
cdr3_aa: CASSSNSGTDTQYF

d_call: TRBD2
v_call: TRBV11-3
j_call: TRBJ2-1
cdr3_aa: CASSLGTSGLNEQFF

d_call: -
v_call: TRBV9
j_call: TRBJ2-2
cdr3_aa: CASSVVGDTGELFF

d_call: -
v_call: TRBV14
j_call: TRBJ1-1
cdr3_aa: CASSQVGARAEAFF

d_call: -
v_call: TRBV6-4
j_call: TRBJ2-1
cdr3_aa: CASSWEIAENNEQFF

d_call: TRBD2
v_call: TRBV11-2
j_call: TRBJ2-2
cdr3_aa: CASSLKGITSGGRGGELFF

d_call: -
v_call: TRBV11-2
j_call: TRBJ2-6
cdr3_aa: CASGLYMGARSSGANVLTF

d_call: -
v_call: TRBV5-1
j_call: TRBJ2-2
cdr3_aa: CASSLEATNTGELFF

d_call: -
v_call: TRBV5-1
j_call: TRBJ2-5
cdr3_aa: CASSLIRGQETQYF

d_call: TRBD2
v_call: TRBV7-3
j_call: TRBJ2-3
cdr3_aa: CASSLTSRGGRATDTQYF

d_call: -
v_call: TRBV5-1
j_call: TRBJ2-7
cdr3_aa: CASSSTGSYEQYF

d_call: -
v_call: TRBV15
j_call: TRBJ2-6
cdr3_aa: CATRGTGANVLTF

d_call: -
v_call: TRBV21-1
j_call: TRBJ2-5
cdr3_aa: CASSEEASGGFGETQYF

d_call: -
v_call: TRBV15
j_call: TRBJ2-7
cdr3_aa: CATSRGRGSYEQYF

d_call: TRBD1
v_call: TRBV6-1
j_call: TRBJ2-4
cdr3_aa: CASSADRDRAIQYF

d_call: TRBD1
v_call: TRBV28
j_call: TRBJ2-6
cdr3_aa: CASSPYGLQGASGANVLTF

d_call: -
v_call: TRBV7-9
j_call: TRBJ1-1
cdr3_aa: CASSLVAQVQRRNTEAFF

d_call: TRBD1
v_call: TRBV29-1
j_call: TRBJ1-3
cdr3_aa: CSVGQGGFGNTIYF

d_call: TRBD2
v_call: TRBV6-5
j_call: TRBJ2-7
cdr3_aa: CASSPDAGVSYEQYF

d_call: TRBD1
v_call: TRBV2
j_call: TRBJ2-1
cdr3_aa: CASSDRVGYNEQFF

d_call: TRBD2
v_call: TRBV19
j_call: TRBJ2-1
cdr3_aa: CASSIDRGSGSRRGEQFF